The 32 T cell receptor beta chains given below trace back to one sample, sequenced in a study of a mutant IDH1 vaccine in newly diagnosed glioma. Time point specified: baseline, week 1 (first vaccination visit). Stated treatment: pre-vaccination baseline after standard-of-care therapy. Generated by immunoSEQ multiplex PCR, the TCRdb table keeps only in-frame clones and is missing some. The table includes 30,000 to 35,000 clones, about 80% detected once. Sequenced here: peripheral blood mononuclear cells (PBMCs), sampled from a glioma patient treated with radiotherapy, temozolomide or both. These receptors were taken from a man over 45 with glioma. Some clones in this sample may be carry-over from other donors' samples.

This chain connects TRBV2 to TRBJ1-6; TRBD1 is a possible D gene (5 bases). CDR3 length: 15 residues. Germline assignment: CDR1 SNHLY and CDR2 FYNNEI. Trimming cost V 7 bases and J 8 bases, with 18 bases left between them. The CDR3 DNA reads TGTGCCAGCACCTCGACCTTTGCCAGGGATTCACCCCTCCACTTT. The encoded protein is CASTSTFARDSPLHF.

This chain uses TRBV2 with TRBJ2-4; perhaps D is TRBD1 or TRBD2 (5 bases each). The CDR3 sequence is 11 residues long. V lost 8 bases to trimming and J lost 7 bases, with 9 bases between them. The germline V gene encodes CDR1 SNHLY and CDR2 FYNNEI. CDR3 DNA: TGTGCCAGCGGGACGGCGAACATTCAGTACTTC. Its translation is CASGTANIQYF.

This chain connects TRBV29-1 to TRBJ2-2; TRBD1 might be the D (6 bases). The CDR3 loop spans 13 amino acids. CDR1 is SQVTM and CDR2 is ANQGSEA in the germline V gene. The V gene lost 6 bases and the J gene lost 0 bases, with 8 bases spanning the gap. The CDR3 coding sequence is TGCAGCGTAGGACAGACGAACACCGGGGAGCTGTTTTTT. Protein product: CSVGQTNTGELFF.

The J gene is TRBJ2-1, the V gene TRBV5-4; 9 positions agree with TRBD2. The CDR3 is 15 residues long. The germline V gene has CDR1 SGHNT and CDR2 YYREEE (reference sequence). After removal of 6 bases from V and 4 bases from J, the junction contained 8 bases not matched to a gene. The CDR3 here is CASTGSGGKYNEQFF. CDR3 coding DNA: TGTGCCAGCACTGGAAGCGGGGGGAAGTACAATGAGCAGTTCTTC.

The rearrangement uses TRBV4-1 and TRBJ1-1; 8 bases line up with TRBD1. CDR1 is MGHRA, CDR2 YSYEKL, per germline. This CDR3 comprises 16 residues. Trimming took 1 base from V and 2 from J; bases not matched to a gene: 6. CDR3 coding DNA: TGCGCCAGCAGCCAAGGGTACAGGGGGAAAAACACTGAAGCTTTCTTT. The encoded protein is CASSQGYRGKNTEAFF.

This sequence joins TRBV2 and TRBJ1-2, with 7 bases identical to TRBD1. Unmatched junction bases numbered 12, after V lost 6 bases and J lost 8 bases. Germline-derived CDR1 and CDR2 are SNHLY and FYNNEI. This CDR3 has 14 amino acids. As DNA, the CDR3 is TGTGCCAGCAGCAACCCGGTGGCAGGGGGGGGCTACACCTTC. It is translated as CASSNPVAGGGYTF. The full variable domain, its missing parts supplied by reference TRBV2 and TRBJ1-2, is EPEVTQTPSHQVTQMGQEVILRCVPISNHLYFYWYRQILGQKVEFLVSFYNNEISEKSEIFDDQFSVERPDGSNFTLKIRSTKLEDSAMYFCASSNPVAGGGYTFGSGTRLTVV.

This chain connects TRBV9 to TRBJ1-4; D possibly corresponds to TRBD1 (5 bases). Trimming took off 0 bases at V and 7 bases at J, with 7 bases between the two ends. This CDR3 has 13 residues. Germline V gives CDR1 SGDLS, CDR2 YYNGEE. The CDR3 DNA is TGTGCCAGCAGCGTAGGTCAGGGTGAAAAACTGTTTTTT. It encodes CASSVGQGEKLFF.

This clone has just one count. The rearrangement joins TRBV25-1 to TRBJ2-2; possibly TRBD2 for D (7 bases). The CDR3 loop spans 16 amino acids. The V end was cut by 3 bases, the J end by 2 bases, with 13 bases between. Germline V gives CDR1 MGHDK, CDR2 SYGVNS. This CDR3 is CASSDPRGANTGELFF. CDR3 DNA: TGTGCCAGCAGTGACCCCCGGGGGGCAAACACCGGGGAGCTGTTTTTT.

This rearrangement joins TRBV7-8 to TRBJ1-1; D is uncertain. There are 14 residues in the CDR3. V lost 4 bases, J lost 0 bases, and 9 bases lay in between. Germline CDR1 is SGHVS and CDR2 is FQNEAQ. The CDR3 spells CASSSSRMNTEAFF. DNA for the CDR3: TGTGCCAGCAGCTCCTCGCGGATGAACACTGAAGCTTTCTTT.

V gene TRBV19 combines with J gene TRBJ1-1; unclear D gene. Germline-derived CDR1 and CDR2 are LNHDA and SQIVND (reference sequence). V was clipped by 3 bases and J by 9 bases, with 11 bases between them. This CDR3 region has 12 residues. The CDR3 nucleotides are TGTGCCAGTAGTATCGACGGGGATAAAGCTTTCTTT. Encoded protein: CASSIDGDKAFF.

The CDR3 loop reads CASSLGDYGYTF. Written as DNA, the CDR3 is TGTGCCAGCAGTTTGGGGGACTATGGCTACACCTTC. The rearrangement links TRBV28 to TRBJ1-2, with a tentative D call TRBD1 (5 bases). V shed 3 bases and J shed 3 bases, with 5 bases lying between them. Per the germline V gene, CDR1 is MDHEN and CDR2 is SYDVKM. The CDR3 runs to 12 residues.

This chain links TRBV7-9 with TRBJ1-1, with D perhaps TRBD1 (5 bases). CDR1 and CDR2 (germline): SEHNR, FQNEAQ (reference sequence). Trimming cost V 5 bases and J 3 bases, with 16 bases left between them. The CDR3 spans 15 residues. The CDR3 bases are TGTGCCAGCAGCCCAACCCAGGGTAGGGACACTGAAGCTTTCTTT. Translating it yields CASSPTQGRDTEAFF.

This clone has just a few counts. The chain recombines TRBV10-3 with TRBJ1-5, with TRBD1 as a possible D gene (6 bases). The CDR3 is 16 residues long. CDR1 ENHRY and CDR2 SYGVKD come from the germline V gene. Trimming stripped 0 bases from V and 1 base from J, with 10 bases between. CDR3 coding DNA: TGTGCCATCAGTGAGTCTGGACAGATGAGCAATCAGCCCCAGCATTTT. Translating it yields CAISESGQMSNQPQHF.

This chain connects TRBV27 to TRBJ2-5; D uncertain. Trimming took off 3 bases at V and 5 bases at J, with 10 bases between the two ends. This CDR3 contains 13 residues. CDR1 and CDR2 from the germline V gene are MNHEY and SMNVEV (reference sequence). The DNA of the CDR3 is TGTGCCAGCAGTTTTAGCCCTGTGGAGACCCAGTACTTC. Its protein product is CASSFSPVETQYF.

The chain is built from TRBV7-9 and TRBJ2-7; tentative D call: TRBD2 (6 bases). The CDR3 contains 13 residues. Between the trimmed V and J ends, which lost 11 bases and 0 bases, there was a span of 14 bases. CDR1 is SEHNR and CDR2 is FQNEAQ in the germline V gene (reference sequence). Here the CDR3 reads CASTSFTSYEQYF. In DNA form, the CDR3 reads TGTGCCTCAACTAGCTTTACCTCCTACGAGCAGTACTTC.

The chain has TRBV6-1 and TRBJ2-7; D possibly corresponds to TRBD2 (6 bases). The CDR3 totals 11 residues. The germline V gene has CDR1 MNHNS and CDR2 SASEGT. V lost 7 bases, J lost 9 bases, and 13 bases lay in between. For the CDR3, the DNA is TGTGCCAGCACAGAGGAGGGATGGCAGTACTTC. Residues: CASTEEGWQYF.

CDR3 in DNA: TGTGCCAGCATAATTAGGGGTAACACTGAAGCTTTCTTT. Translation: CASIIRGNTEAFF. This chain connects TRBV2 to TRBJ1-1, with D perhaps TRBD1 (5 bases). Per the germline V gene, CDR1 is SNHLY and CDR2 is FYNNEI. The CDR3 loop spans 13 amino acids. Trimming removed 7 bases from V and 2 bases from J, with 11 bases in between.

This chain connects TRBV7-2 to TRBJ2-7, with unresolved D. CDR3 length: 12 amino acids. V was clipped by 6 bases and J by 2 bases, with 8 bases between them. The germline V gene has CDR1 SGHTA and CDR2 FQGNSA. CDR3 bases: TGTGCCAGCAGTAAGATACCCTACGAGCAGTACTTC. It specifies CASSKIPYEQYF.

This clone was observed a handful of times. The chain employs TRBV20-1 and TRBJ1-1, with a tentative D call TRBD1 (5 bases). From germline, CDR1 is DFQATT and CDR2 SNEGSKA (reference sequence). The CDR3 covers 11 residues. The germline V and J ends were trimmed by 5 bases and 5 bases, with 9 bases remaining between them. This CDR3 is CSAGHRTEAFF. CDR3 bases: TGCAGTGCTGGACACCGGACTGAAGCTTTCTTT.

V and J are TRBV4-3 and TRBJ2-6, with D perhaps matching TRBD1 (6 bases). Between the trimmed V and J ends, which lost 0 bases and 2 bases, there was a span of 11 bases. The germline V gene encodes CDR1 LGHNA and CDR2 YSLEER. This CDR3 is 17 amino acids long. The CDR3 protein is CASSQDSPGAGANVLTF. The CDR3 DNA reads TGCGCCAGCAGCCAAGATTCCCCAGGGGCTGGGGCCAACGTCCTGACTTTC.

This sequence joins TRBV5-4 and TRBJ1-6, with D possibly TRBD1 on 5 matching bases. Trimming cost V 4 bases and J 0 bases, with 11 bases left between them. Per germline, CDR1 SGHNT and CDR2 YYREEE (reference sequence). This CDR3 contains 16 residues. Here the CDR3 DNA reads TGTGCCAGCAGCAGCAAAGACAGCTCCTATAATTCACCCCTCCACTTT. Translated, it gives CASSSKDSSYNSPLHF.

This clone was detected a few times. The chain has TRBV5-1 and TRBJ1-3, with D perhaps TRBD1 (6 bases). The length of the CDR3 is 16 residues. The germline V gene encodes CDR1 SGHRS and CDR2 YFSETQ. Trimming removed 0 bases at V and 0 bases at J, with 10 bases between. In nucleotides, the CDR3 is TGCGCCAGCAGCTTGGGTGACAGGAGCTCTGGAAACACCATATATTTT. Translated, it gives CASSLGDRSSGNTIYF.

V usage is TRBV20-1 and J usage is TRBJ1-2; no clear D gene. This CDR3 region has 11 residues. CDR1 and CDR2 from the germline V gene are DFQATT and SNEGSKA (reference sequence). The V gene lost 4 bases and the J gene lost 1 base, with 4 bases spanning the gap. The CDR3, as DNA: TGCAGTGCTACTGGTAACTATGGCTACACCTTC. Translated, it gives CSATGNYGYTF.

The chain couples TRBV6-5 to TRBJ2-1, with D possibly matching TRBD1 (5 bases). The CDR3 loop spans 15 amino acids. Germline loops: CDR1 MNHEY, CDR2 SVGAGI. V dropped 10 bases and J dropped 0 bases, with 16 bases sitting between them. The CDR3 sequence: CATQTGASSYNEQFF. In DNA form, the CDR3 reads TGTGCCACTCAAACAGGCGCGAGCTCCTACAATGAGCAGTTCTTC.

The V gene is TRBV30, the J gene TRBJ1-2; D call uncertain. Trimming pared 1 base from V and 3 bases from J, leaving 9 bases between. The V gene's germline CDR1 is GTSNPN and CDR2 SVGIG (reference sequence). This CDR3 contains 13 residues. CDR3 nucleotides: TGTGCCTGGAGTGCCCGGGAGGACTATGGCTACACCTTC. This encodes CAWSAREDYGYTF.

The chain uses TRBV2 and TRBJ2-3; D not resolved. The germline V gene encodes CDR1 SNHLY and CDR2 FYNNEI. The CDR3 is made up of 13 amino acids. Trimming shortened V by 4 bases and J by 2 bases, and 7 bases separated the two germline ends. The CDR3 DNA reads as TGTGCCAGCAGTGCCGGAAACACAGATACGCAGTATTTT. This encodes CASSAGNTDTQYF.

This chain joins TRBV11-2 and TRBJ1-1; a weak D match, TRBD1 (5 bases). V was cut by 5 bases and J by 3 bases, with 10 bases left in between. Germline V CDR1 and CDR2: SGHAT, FQNNGV. CDR3 length: 13 amino acids. The CDR3 DNA is TGTGCCAGCAGCACCCGACAGTACACTGAAGCTTTCTTT. Translating it yields CASSTRQYTEAFF.

This clone has just one count. The V and J genes are TRBV18 and TRBJ2-4; D possibly uses TRBD1 or TRBD2 (5 bases each). V lost 6 bases and J lost 8, with 20 bases in between. The CDR3 has 15 residues. The germline V gene encodes CDR1 KGHSH and CDR2 LQKENI. CDR3 loop: CASSRGDLGRDIQYF. CDR3 sequence (DNA): TGTGCCAGCTCCCGAGGGGATTTAGGACGGGACATTCAGTACTTC.

The rearrangement joins TRBV19 to TRBJ2-5; D unclear. Per the germline V gene, CDR1 is LNHDA and CDR2 is SQIVND (reference sequence). The CDR3 covers 12 residues. V was cut by 3 bases and J by 4 bases, with 6 bases left in between. CDR3: CASSMERETQYF. The CDR3 DNA is TGTGCCAGTAGTATGGAGAGAGAGACCCAGTACTTC.

The V gene is TRBV7-3, the J gene TRBJ1-2; D gene unclear. The CDR3 loop spans 13 amino acids. Germline V CDR1 and CDR2: SGHTA, FQGTGA. Deletions cut 9 bases from V and 3 bases from J, with 14 bases between. The CDR3 spells CARPQPKDYGYTF. The CDR3 DNA is TGTGCCAGACCGCAACCTAAGGACTATGGCTACACCTTC. Full variable domain (remainder filled in from reference TRBV7-3 and TRBJ1-2): GAGVSQTPSNKVTEKGKYVELRCDPISGHTALYWYRQSLGQGPEFLIYFQGTGAADDSGLPNDRFFAVRPEGSVSTLKIQRTERGDSAVYLCARPQPKDYGYTFGSGTRLTVV.

The chain carries TRBV27 and TRBJ1-6, with 10 nucleotides matching TRBD1. Per germline, CDR1 MNHEY and CDR2 SMNVEV (reference sequence). The CDR3 is 15 amino acids. J lost 10 bases, V lost 3 bases, and 6 bases had no gene match. The CDR3 DNA reads as TGTGCCAGCAGTTTCCGGGACAGGGGTGGATCACCCCTCCACTTT. It is translated as CASSFRDRGGSPLHF.

This clone has only a few counts. The chain uses TRBV2 and TRBJ1-1; D unresolved. CDR1 and CDR2 from the germline V gene are SNHLY and FYNNEI. The V and J ends lost 2 bases and 5 bases respectively, with 3 bases between them. The CDR3 length is 11 residues. CDR3 coding DNA: TGTGCCAGCAGTGAATGGACTGAAGCTTTCTTT. Translated: CASSEWTEAFF.